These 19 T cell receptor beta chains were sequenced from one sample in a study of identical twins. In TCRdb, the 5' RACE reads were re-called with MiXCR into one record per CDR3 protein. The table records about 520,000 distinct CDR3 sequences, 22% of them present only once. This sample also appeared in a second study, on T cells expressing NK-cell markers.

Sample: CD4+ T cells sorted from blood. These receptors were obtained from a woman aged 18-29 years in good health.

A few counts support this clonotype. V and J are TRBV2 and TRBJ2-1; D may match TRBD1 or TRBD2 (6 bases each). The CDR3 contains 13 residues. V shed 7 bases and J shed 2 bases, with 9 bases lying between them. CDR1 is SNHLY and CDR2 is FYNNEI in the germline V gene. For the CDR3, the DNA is TGTGCCAGCACTCGGGGGCCCTACAATGAGCAGTTCTTC. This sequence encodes CASTRGPYNEQFF.

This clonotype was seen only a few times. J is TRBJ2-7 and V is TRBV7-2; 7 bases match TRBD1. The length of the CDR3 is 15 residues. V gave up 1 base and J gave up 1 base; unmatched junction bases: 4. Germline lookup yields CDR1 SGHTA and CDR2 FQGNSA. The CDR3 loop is CASSLETGVSYEQYF. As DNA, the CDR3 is TGTGCCAGCAGCTTAGAAACAGGGGTTTCCTACGAGCAGTACTTC. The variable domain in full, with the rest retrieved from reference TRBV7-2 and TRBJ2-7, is GAGVSQSPSNKVTEKGKDVELRCDPISGHTALYWYRQSLGQGLEFLIYFQGNSAPDKSGLPSDRFSAERTGGSVSTLTIQRTQQEDSAVYLCASSLETGVSYEQYFGPGTRLTVT.

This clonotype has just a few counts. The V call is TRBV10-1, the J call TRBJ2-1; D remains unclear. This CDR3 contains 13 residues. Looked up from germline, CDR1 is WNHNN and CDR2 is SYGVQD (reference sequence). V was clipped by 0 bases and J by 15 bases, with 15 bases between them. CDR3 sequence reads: CASSESADPTLFF. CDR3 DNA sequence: TGCGCCAGCAGTGAGTCGGCGGACCCAACACTGTTCTTC.

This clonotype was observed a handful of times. For the CDR3, the DNA is TGCAGTGCTAAGAGACTAGCGGGGGCCAATGAGCAGTTCTTC. Its protein is CSAKRLAGANEQFF. This chain joins TRBV20-1 and TRBJ2-1; 12 positions agree with TRBD2. Unmatched junction bases numbered 4, after V lost 4 bases and J lost 6 bases. This CDR3 is 14 amino acids long. Germline CDR1 and CDR2: DFQATT and SNEGSKA (reference sequence).

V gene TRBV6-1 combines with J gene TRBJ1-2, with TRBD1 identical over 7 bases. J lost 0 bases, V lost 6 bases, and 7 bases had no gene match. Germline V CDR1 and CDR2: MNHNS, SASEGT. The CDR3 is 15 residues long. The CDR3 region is CASRTLDRANYGYTF. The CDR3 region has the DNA TGTGCCAGCAGGACACTTGACAGGGCTAACTATGGCTACACCTTC.

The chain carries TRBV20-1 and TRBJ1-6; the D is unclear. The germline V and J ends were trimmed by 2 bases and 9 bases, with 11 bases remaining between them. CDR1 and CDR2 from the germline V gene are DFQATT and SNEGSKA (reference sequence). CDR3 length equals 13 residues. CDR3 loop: CSARYGVASPLHF. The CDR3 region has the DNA TGCAGTGCTAGATACGGGGTTGCTTCACCCCTCCACTTT.

The CDR3 region has the DNA TGCAGTGCTGTCGGGACAGGATACGAGCAGTACTTC. Amino acids: CSAVGTGYEQYF. The chain joins TRBV20-1 to TRBJ2-7; the match to TRBD1 covers 8 bases. There are 12 residues in the CDR3. Trimming cost V 5 bases and J 4 bases; bases outside gene matches: 4. In germline, CDR1 is DFQATT, CDR2 SNEGSKA (reference sequence).

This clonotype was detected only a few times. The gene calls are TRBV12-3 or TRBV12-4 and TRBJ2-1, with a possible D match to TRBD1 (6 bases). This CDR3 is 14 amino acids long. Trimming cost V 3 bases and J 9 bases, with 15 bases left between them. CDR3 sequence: CASSFGGSRVEQFF. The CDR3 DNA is TGTGCCAGCAGTTTTGGGGGCTCAAGGGTTGAGCAGTTCTTC.

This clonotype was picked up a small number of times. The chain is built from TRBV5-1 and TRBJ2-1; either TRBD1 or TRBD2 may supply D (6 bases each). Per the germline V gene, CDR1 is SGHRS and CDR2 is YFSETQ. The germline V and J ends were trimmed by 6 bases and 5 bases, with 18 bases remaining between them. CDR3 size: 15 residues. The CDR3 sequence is CASTFLGGRNNEQFF. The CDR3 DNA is TGCGCCAGCACCTTCTTAGGGGGGAGAAACAATGAGCAGTTCTTC.

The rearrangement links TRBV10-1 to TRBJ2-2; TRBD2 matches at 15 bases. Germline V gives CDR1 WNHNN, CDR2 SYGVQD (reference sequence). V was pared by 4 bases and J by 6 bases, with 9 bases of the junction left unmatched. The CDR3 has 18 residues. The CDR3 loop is CASSVGRTSGRAAGELFF. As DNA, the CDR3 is TGCGCCAGCAGTGTCGGTCGGACTAGCGGGAGGGCCGCCGGGGAGCTGTTTTTT.

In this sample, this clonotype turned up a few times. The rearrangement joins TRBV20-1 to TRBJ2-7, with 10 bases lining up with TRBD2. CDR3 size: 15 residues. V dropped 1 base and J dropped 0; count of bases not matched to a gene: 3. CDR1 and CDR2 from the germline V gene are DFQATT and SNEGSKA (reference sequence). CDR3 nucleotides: TGCAGTGCTAGAGTTACTAGCGGGGTCTCCTACGAGCAGTACTTC. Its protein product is CSARVTSGVSYEQYF.

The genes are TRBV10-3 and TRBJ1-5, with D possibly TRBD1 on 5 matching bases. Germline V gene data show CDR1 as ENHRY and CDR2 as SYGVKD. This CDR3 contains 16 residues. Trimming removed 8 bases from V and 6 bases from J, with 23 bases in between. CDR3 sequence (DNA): TGTGCCATCGGGGACGGACGGAAGGGGATTGGTCAGCCCCAGCATTTT. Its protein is CAIGDGRKGIGQPQHF.

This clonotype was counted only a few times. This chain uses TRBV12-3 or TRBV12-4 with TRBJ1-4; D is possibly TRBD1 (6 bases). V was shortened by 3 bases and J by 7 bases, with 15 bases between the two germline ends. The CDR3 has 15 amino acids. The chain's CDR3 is CASSFDDRMSEKLFF. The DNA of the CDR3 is TGTGCCAGCAGTTTCGATGACAGGATGAGTGAAAAACTGTTTTTT.

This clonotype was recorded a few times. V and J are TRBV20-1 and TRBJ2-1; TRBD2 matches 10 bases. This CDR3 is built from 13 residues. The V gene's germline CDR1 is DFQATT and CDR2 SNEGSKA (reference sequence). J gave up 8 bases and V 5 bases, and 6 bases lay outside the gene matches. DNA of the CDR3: TGCAGTGCTTTAGCGGGAGGAGGGGATGAGCAGTTCTTC. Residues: CSALAGGGDEQFF.

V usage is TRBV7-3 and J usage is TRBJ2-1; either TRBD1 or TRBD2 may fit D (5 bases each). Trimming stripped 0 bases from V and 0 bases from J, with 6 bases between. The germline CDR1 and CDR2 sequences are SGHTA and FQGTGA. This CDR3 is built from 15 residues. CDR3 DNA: TGTGCCAGCAGCTTAACGGGGGACTCCTACAATGAGCAGTTCTTC. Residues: CASSLTGDSYNEQFF. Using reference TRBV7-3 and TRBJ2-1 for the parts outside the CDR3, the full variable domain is GAGVSQTPSNKVTEKGKYVELRCDPISGHTALYWYRQSLGQGPEFLIYFQGTGAADDSGLPNDRFFAVRPEGSVSTLKIQRTERGDSAVYLCASSLTGDSYNEQFFGPGTRLTVL.

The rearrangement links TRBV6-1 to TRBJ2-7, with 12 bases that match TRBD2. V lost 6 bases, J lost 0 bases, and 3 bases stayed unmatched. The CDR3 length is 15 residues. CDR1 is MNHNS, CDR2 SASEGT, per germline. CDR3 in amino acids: CASRELAGGSYEQYF. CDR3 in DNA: TGTGCCAGCAGAGAACTAGCGGGGGGCTCCTACGAGCAGTACTTC.

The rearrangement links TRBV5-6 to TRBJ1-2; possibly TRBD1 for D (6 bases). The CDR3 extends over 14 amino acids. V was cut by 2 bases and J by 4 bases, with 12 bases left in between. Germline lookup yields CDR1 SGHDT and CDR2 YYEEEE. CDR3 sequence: CASSLRQDLYGYTF. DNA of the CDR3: TGTGCCAGCAGCTTAAGACAGGATCTCTATGGCTACACCTTC.

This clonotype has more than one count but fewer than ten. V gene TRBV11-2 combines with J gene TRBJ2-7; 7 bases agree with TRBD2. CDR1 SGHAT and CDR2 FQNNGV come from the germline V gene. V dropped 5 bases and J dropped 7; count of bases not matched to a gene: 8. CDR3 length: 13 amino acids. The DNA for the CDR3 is TGTGCCAGCAGCCTGGACCCCGGGGGGGAGCAGTACTTC. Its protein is CASSLDPGGEQYF.

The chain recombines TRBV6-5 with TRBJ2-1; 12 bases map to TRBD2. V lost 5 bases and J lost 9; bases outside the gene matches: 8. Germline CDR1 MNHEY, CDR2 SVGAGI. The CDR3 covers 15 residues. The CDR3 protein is CASSLLAGGGSEQFF. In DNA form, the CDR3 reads TGTGCCAGCAGTCTACTAGCGGGGGGCGGGAGTGAGCAGTTCTTC.